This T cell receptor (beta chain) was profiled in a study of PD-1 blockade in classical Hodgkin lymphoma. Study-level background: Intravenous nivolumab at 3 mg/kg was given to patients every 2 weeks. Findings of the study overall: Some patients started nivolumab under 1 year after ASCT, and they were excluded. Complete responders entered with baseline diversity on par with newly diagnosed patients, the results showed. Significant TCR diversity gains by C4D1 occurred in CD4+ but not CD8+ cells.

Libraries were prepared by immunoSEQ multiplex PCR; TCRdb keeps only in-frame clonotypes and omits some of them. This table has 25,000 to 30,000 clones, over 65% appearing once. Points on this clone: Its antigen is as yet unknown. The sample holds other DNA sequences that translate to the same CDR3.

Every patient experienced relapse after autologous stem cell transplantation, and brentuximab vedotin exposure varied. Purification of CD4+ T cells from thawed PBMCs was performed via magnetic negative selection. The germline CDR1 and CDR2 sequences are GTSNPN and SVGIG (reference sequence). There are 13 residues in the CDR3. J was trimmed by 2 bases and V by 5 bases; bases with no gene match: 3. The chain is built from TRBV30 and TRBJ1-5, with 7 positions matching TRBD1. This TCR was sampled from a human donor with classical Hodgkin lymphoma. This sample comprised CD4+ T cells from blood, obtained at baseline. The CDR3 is CAWDREGNQPQHF. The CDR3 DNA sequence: TGTGCCTGGGACAGGGAAGGCAATCAGCCCCAGCATTTT. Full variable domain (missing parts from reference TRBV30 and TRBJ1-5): SQTIHQWPATLVQPVGSPLSLECTVEGTSNPNLYWYRQAAGRGLQLLFYSVGIGQISSEVPQNLSASRPQDRQFILSSKKLLLSDSGFYLCAWDREGNQPQHFGDGTRLSIL.